This entry lists 14 T cell receptor beta chains sequenced from one sample in a study of cytomegalovirus exposure and HLA in healthy donors. Amplification used 60 Vbeta primers and 13 Jbeta primers. TCRdb keeps only in-frame clones here, not all; method: immunoSEQ multiplex PCR. Here the sample table reports approximately 150,000 clones. Sequencing was performed on PBMCs. The receptors derive from a male donor in good health and CMV-seronegative.

V usage is TRBV28 and J usage is TRBJ1-6, with 8 bases matching TRBD1. CDR1 MDHEN and CDR2 SYDVKM come from the germline V gene. This CDR3 spans 15 amino acids. V dropped 6 bases and J dropped 9; count of bases not matched to a gene: 10. CDR3 sequence: CASSRDSGQGSPLHF. The CDR3 DNA reads as TGTGCCAGCAGCAGGGACTCAGGACAGGGTTCACCCCTCCACTTT.

The gene calls are TRBV7-2 and TRBJ1-6; D unclear. V was clipped by 2 bases and J by 14 bases, with 13 bases between them. Germline CDR1 SGHTA, CDR2 FQGNSA. The CDR3 covers 13 residues. The CDR3 coding sequence is TGTGCCAGCAGCTTAATCGCTTATTCGGCCCTCCACTTT. Translation: CASSLIAYSALHF.

The chain couples TRBV29-1 to TRBJ1-5, with 8 bases identical to TRBD1. V lost 3 bases and J lost 7; bases outside the gene matches: 5. The CDR3 has 13 amino acids. Germline-derived CDR1 and CDR2 are SQVTM and ANQGSEA. DNA of the CDR3: TGCAGCGTTGAGGACAGGGAGGGCCAGCCCCAGCATTTT. Translation gives CSVEDREGQPQHF. Full variable domain (remainder filled in from reference TRBV29-1 and TRBJ1-5): SAVISQKPSRDICQRGTSLTIQCQVDSQVTMMFWYRQQPGQSLTLIATANQGSEATYESGFVIDKFPISRPNLTFSTLTVSNMSPEDSSIYLCSVEDREGQPQHFGDGTRLSIL.

The chain joins TRBV29-1 to TRBJ2-2; the D is unclear. V was trimmed by 6 bases and J by 1 base, leaving 12 bases between them. Germline V CDR1 and CDR2: SQVTM, ANQGSEA. The CDR3 runs 14 residues. The DNA of the CDR3 is TGCAGCGTGAGAGCACCGATGAACACCGGGGAGCTGTTTTTT. Its translation is CSVRAPMNTGELFF.

J is TRBJ1-1 and V is TRBV7-9; D is possibly TRBD1 (6 bases). Trimming left V 5 bases short and J 2 bases short, with 18 bases between. This CDR3 contains 16 residues. CDR1 SEHNR and CDR2 FQNEAQ come from the germline V gene (reference sequence). The CDR3 coding sequence is TGTGCCAGCAGCCCAACGTTTGGACAGCCTAACACTGAAGCTTTCTTT. Its protein product is CASSPTFGQPNTEAFF. Drawing the rest from reference TRBV7-9 and TRBJ1-1, the complete variable domain is DTGVSQNPRHKITKRGQNVTFRCDPISEHNRLYWYRQTLGQGPEFLTYFQNEAQLEKSRLLSDRFSAERPKGSFSTLEIQRTEQGDSAMYLCASSPTFGQPNTEAFFGQGTRLTVV.

The chain uses TRBV5-1 and TRBJ2-3, with 13 bases identical to TRBD2. V lost 1 base, J lost 6 bases, and 11 bases stayed unmatched. Germline assignment: CDR1 SGHRS and CDR2 YFSETQ. The CDR3 extends over 18 amino acids. CDR3 DNA: TGCGCCAGCAGCTTGTGGACTAGCGGGAGAGTAGTCCCCGATACGCAGTATTTT. The encoded protein is CASSLWTSGRVVPDTQYF.

This chain links TRBV15 with TRBJ1-5, with 8 positions matching TRBD1. Trimming at V came to 3 bases and at J to 5 bases, leaving 6 bases not matched to a gene. The CDR3 is 15 residues long. Germline CDR1 and CDR2: LNHNV and YYDKDF (reference sequence). The CDR3: CATSRDRVEDQPQHF. For the CDR3, the DNA is TGTGCCACCAGCAGGGACAGGGTGGAGGATCAGCCCCAGCATTTT.

V and J are TRBV6-4 and TRBJ2-7; the match to TRBD2 covers 12 bases. Germline V gives CDR1 MRHNA, CDR2 SNTAGT. The CDR3 covers 14 residues. The trim removed 5 bases at V and 2 bases at J, leaving 1 base unmatched. As DNA, the CDR3 is TGTGCCAGCAGTCCTAGCGGGAGGGCCTACGAGCAGTACTTC. Translating it yields CASSPSGRAYEQYF.

V and J are TRBV10-3 and TRBJ2-7, with TRBD2 matching over 8 bases. Losses at the gene ends were 11 bases for V and 0 bases for J; bases not matched to a gene: 6. This CDR3 is 13 amino acids long. Germline CDR1 and CDR2: ENHRY and SYGVKD. CDR3 sequence (DNA): TGTGCCGTAACGGGGACTAGCTCCTACGAGCAGTACTTC. Encoded protein: CAVTGTSSYEQYF.

The chain carries TRBV6-1 and TRBJ1-5; D uncertain. This CDR3 contains 13 residues. With 4 bases removed from V and 9 bases from J, the gap between germline ends came to 13 bases. The germline V gene has CDR1 MNHNS and CDR2 SASEGT. The CDR3 bases are TGTGCCAGCAGTGTTGCGGGCGAGCGGCCCCAGCATTTT. Translated, it gives CASSVAGERPQHF.

This chain uses TRBV7-3 with TRBJ1-5; D is uncertain. CDR3 size: 12 residues. CDR1 and CDR2 from the germline V gene are SGHTA and FQGTGA. Between the trimmed V and J ends, which lost 2 bases and 7 bases, there was a span of 6 bases. Written as DNA, the CDR3 is TGTGCCAGCAGCTTACGTCTCCAGCCCCAGCATTTT. Translation: CASSLRLQPQHF.

The chain recombines TRBV15 with TRBJ1-2; D gene unclear. The V gene's germline CDR1 is LNHNV and CDR2 YYDKDF (reference sequence). CDR3 length equals 13 residues. V was trimmed by 0 bases and J by 7 bases, leaving 9 bases between them. The CDR3 spells CATSRDEGSGYTF. As DNA, the CDR3 is TGTGCCACCAGCAGAGATGAGGGTAGTGGCTACACCTTC. Full variable domain (remainder filled in from reference TRBV15 and TRBJ1-2): DAMVIQNPRYQVTQFGKPVTLSCSQTLNHNVMYWYQQKSSQAPKLLFHYYDKDFNNEADTPDNFQSRRPNTSFCFLDIRSPGLGDTAMYLCATSRDEGSGYTFGSGTRLTVV.

The chain couples TRBV11-2 to TRBJ2-3, with 13 bases lining up with TRBD2. The CDR3 length is 18 residues. After removal of 1 base from V and 5 bases from J, the junction contained 9 bases not matched to a gene. CDR1 is SGHAT, CDR2 FQNNGV, per germline. CDR3 bases: TGTGCCAGCAGCTTAGCCCCTCCCGGGACTAGCGGGAAAGATACGCAGTATTTT. Translation gives CASSLAPPGTSGKDTQYF.

The V and J genes are TRBV2 and TRBJ2-1; 9 nucleotides line up with TRBD1. The V segment lost 7 bases and the J segment 7 bases; nucleotides outside the gene matches: 11. This CDR3 region has 15 residues. The germline CDR1 and CDR2 sequences are SNHLY and FYNNEI. In nucleotides, the CDR3 is TGTGCCAGCAAGATGCTCGACAGGGGGGAAAATGAGCAGTTCTTC. Amino acid sequence: CASKMLDRGENEQFF.